The 15 T cell receptor beta chains presented below share a single source sample, sequenced in a study of CD8 T cells in Susac syndrome. After extraction with the RNeasy kit, about 0.45 to 1 ug of the RNA was reverse transcribed using random hexamers. TCRdb processed the immunoSEQ multiplex PCR reads anew with MiXCR; each CDR3 protein has one entry. Of some 150,000 distinct CDR3 sequences listed, approximately 93% are singletons. The material sequenced was CD8+ T cells from PBMCs. All receptors derive from a human donor with multiple sclerosis.

The chain uses TRBV29-1 and TRBJ2-1, with a tentative D call TRBD2 (5 bases). Deletions cut 7 bases from V and 7 bases from J, with 11 bases between. CDR3 size: 11 residues. Germline V gene lookup returns CDR1 SQVTM and CDR2 ANQGSEA. The CDR3 coding sequence is TGCAGCGGAGTATGGAGGAATGAGCAGTTCTTC. Protein product: CSGVWRNEQFF.

This clonotype showed up just a few times. CDR3 DNA: TGTGCCAGCTCACCACCGGAGGGGTCCTACGAGCAGTACTTC. Protein: CASSPPEGSYEQYF. The chain links TRBV18 to TRBJ2-7, with a weak D call TRBD2 (6 bases). The V gene's germline CDR1 is KGHSH and CDR2 LQKENI. V dropped 0 bases and J dropped 1 base, with 7 bases sitting between them. There are 14 residues in the CDR3.

The chain joins TRBV27 to TRBJ2-1; D possibly corresponds to TRBD2 (5 bases). V lost 5 bases, J lost 7 bases, and 9 bases lay in between. CDR1 and CDR2 from the germline V gene are MNHEY and SMNVEV (reference sequence). CDR3 length: 12 residues. CDR3 region: CASSLDWNEQFF. CDR3 in DNA: TGTGCCAGCAGTCTGGACTGGAATGAGCAGTTCTTC.

CDR3 residues: CASSLSSPNTEAFF. CDR3 coding DNA: TGTGCCAGCAGCTTGTCTTCCCCGAACACTGAAGCTTTCTTT. The genes are TRBV7-2 and TRBJ1-1; D not resolved. V lost 3 bases to trimming and J lost 1 base, with 9 bases between them. This CDR3 has 14 residues. From germline, CDR1 is SGHTA and CDR2 FQGNSA.

The V gene is TRBV2, the J gene TRBJ1-6; D may be TRBD1 (5 bases). The V end lost 5 bases, the J end lost 7 bases, and 15 bases lay between the germline ends. The CDR3 is 15 residues long. Per the germline V gene, CDR1 is SNHLY and CDR2 is FYNNEI. CDR3 loop: CASSRGAGHNSPLHF. CDR3 DNA: TGTGCCAGCAGTCGCGGGGCAGGGCACAATTCACCCCTCCACTTT.

The genes are TRBV7-9 and TRBJ1-5; D call uncertain. The germline CDR1 and CDR2 sequences are SEHNR and FQNEAQ (reference sequence). With 1 base removed from V and 2 bases from J, the gap between germline ends came to 12 bases. The CDR3 is made up of 16 amino acids. CDR3 loop: CASSLGEHVGNQPQHF. CDR3 coding DNA: TGTGCCAGCAGCTTAGGGGAGCACGTCGGCAATCAGCCCCAGCATTTT.

This clonotype was counted only a few times. V and J are TRBV27 and TRBJ2-1, with D perhaps matching TRBD1 (6 bases). Trimming left V 10 bases short and J 7 bases short, with 17 bases between. This CDR3 is 13 amino acids long. Germline V CDR1 and CDR2: MNHEY, SMNVEV (reference sequence). The CDR3: CATSRSGVNEQFF. Here the CDR3 DNA reads TGTGCCACTTCTCGGTCAGGGGTTAATGAGCAGTTCTTC.

This clonotype was counted a single time. This chain joins TRBV30 and TRBJ2-7, with TRBD1 as a possible D gene (6 bases). CDR1 and CDR2 from the germline V gene are GTSNPN and SVGIG (reference sequence). The CDR3 sequence is 13 residues long. Deletions cut 2 bases from V and 5 bases from J, with 13 bases between. In DNA form, the CDR3 reads TGTGCCTGGAGTCCCAGGGGCGTTCACGAGCAGTACTTC. This sequence encodes CAWSPRGVHEQYF. The complete variable domain, with remaining parts taken from reference TRBV30 and TRBJ2-7, reads SQTIHQWPATLVQPVGSPLSLECTVEGTSNPNLYWYRQAAGRGLQLLFYSVGIGQISSEVPQNLSASRPQDRQFILSSKKLLLSDSGFYLCAWSPRGVHEQYFGPGTRLTVT.

V and J are TRBV14 and TRBJ2-1; 7 bases agree with TRBD1. Germline lookup yields CDR1 SGHDN and CDR2 FVKESK. This CDR3 has 13 residues. With V trimmed by 4 bases and J by 9 bases, 6 bases remained unmatched. The CDR3 protein is CASSRDRVAEQFF. The DNA of the CDR3 is TGTGCCAGCAGCCGCGACAGGGTTGCTGAGCAGTTCTTC.

This clonotype appeared once. The V call is TRBV5-1, the J call TRBJ2-4; D is unclear. Per the germline V gene, CDR1 is SGHRS and CDR2 is YFSETQ. Deletions cut 0 bases from V and 0 bases from J, with 10 bases between. The CDR3 runs 16 residues. As DNA, the CDR3 is TGCGCCAGCAGCTTGGTTGCCAGCCTAGCCAAAAACATTCAGTACTTC. It encodes CASSLVASLAKNIQYF.

The chain has TRBV2 and TRBJ2-3, with D possibly TRBD2 on 5 matching bases. CDR1 is SNHLY and CDR2 is FYNNEI in the germline V gene. This CDR3 is built from 15 residues. Trimming removed 7 bases from V and 0 bases from J, with 14 bases in between. The CDR3 reads CASTPQAVSTDTQYF. The CDR3 coding sequence is TGTGCCAGCACGCCTCAAGCGGTGAGCACAGATACGCAGTATTTT.

This clonotype showed up just once. The rearrangement joins TRBV7-9 to TRBJ2-5; unclear D gene. CDR1 is SEHNR and CDR2 is FQNEAQ in the germline V gene (reference sequence). The CDR3 is made up of 12 amino acids. V was cut by 6 bases and J by 3 bases, with 8 bases left in between. The CDR3 bases are TGTGCCAGCAGGCACGCGAAAGAGACCCAGTACTTC. Residues: CASRHAKETQYF. Variable domain in full (rest from reference TRBV7-9 and TRBJ2-5): DTGVSQNPRHKITKRGQNVTFRCDPISEHNRLYWYRQTLGQGPEFLTYFQNEAQLEKSRLLSDRFSAERPKGSFSTLEIQRTEQGDSAMYLCASRHAKETQYFGPGTRLLVL.

The gene calls are TRBV12-3 or TRBV12-4 and TRBJ2-7; 7 bases align to TRBD1. The CDR3 runs to 14 residues. Trimming cost V 2 bases and J 3 bases; bases outside gene matches: 4. Written as DNA, the CDR3 is TGTGCCAGCAGTTTACGGGACAGTAACTACGAGCAGTACTTC. It specifies CASSLRDSNYEQYF.

The chain couples TRBV7-9 to TRBJ1-6; the match to TRBD1 covers 7 bases. V lost 6 bases to trimming and J lost 10 bases; unmatched junction nucleotides: 12. The CDR3 is 15 residues long. The V gene's germline CDR1 is SEHNR and CDR2 FQNEAQ (reference sequence). CDR3 DNA: TGTGCCAGCAGAACAACTACAGGGGTGGAATCACCCCTCCACTTT. Translation gives CASRTTTGVESPLHF. The full variable domain, its missing parts supplied by reference TRBV7-9 and TRBJ1-6, is DTGVSQNPRHKITKRGQNVTFRCDPISEHNRLYWYRQTLGQGPEFLTYFQNEAQLEKSRLLSDRFSAERPKGSFSTLEIQRTEQGDSAMYLCASRTTTGVESPLHFGNGTRLTVT.

This clonotype was counted a single time. The V and J genes are TRBV20-1 and TRBJ1-2; no clear D gene. The V end was cut by 5 bases, the J end by 3 bases, with 13 bases between. This CDR3 has 13 residues. The germline CDR1 and CDR2 sequences are DFQATT and SNEGSKA (reference sequence). CDR3 nucleotides: TGCAGTGCTGACCGAGTAGGAGACTATGGCTACACCTTC. Translated: CSADRVGDYGYTF.